These 28 T cell receptor beta chains share one sample of origin, sequenced in a study of blood T cells in healthy people across ages. Using a J-beta primer mix together with a sample-barcoded 5' primer, a second PCR was run for roughly 6 to 12 cycles. Via MiXCR, TCRdb re-called the 5' RACE reads, giving one row per CDR3 protein. The data contain some 860,000 distinct CDR3 sequences, more than 50% of them singletons. The specimen sequenced was blood. The receptors stem from a man aged 35-49 years in good health.

The gene calls are TRBV12-3 or TRBV12-4 and TRBJ2-4; 8 nucleotides match TRBD1. The J call is in doubt because the DNA end fits TRBJ2-7 better. This CDR3 is 19 amino acids long. CDR3 coding DNA: TGTGCCAGCAGTTTTTGGTCCTCCGGGACAGGCGCAGCCTCCTACGAGCAGTACTTC. As protein: CASSFWSSGTGAASYEQYF.

The chain uses TRBV5-1 and TRBJ2-4, with D perhaps being TRBD1 or TRBD2 (6 bases each). V was clipped by 4 bases and J by 2 bases, with 13 bases between them. Germline values: CDR1 SGHRS, CDR2 YFSETQ. The CDR3 totals 15 residues. CDR3 region: CASSITGRSKNIQYF. CDR3 sequence (DNA): TGCGCCAGCAGCATCACAGGGAGGTCCAAAAACATTCAGTACTTC.

The rearrangement joins TRBV5-6 to TRBJ2-3; D is ambiguous. Per the germline V gene, CDR1 is SGHDT and CDR2 is YYEEEE. Trimming stripped 0 bases from V and 2 bases from J, with 10 bases between. The CDR3 length is 15 residues. This CDR3 reads CASSLGTTYTDTQYF. CDR3 bases: TGTGCCAGCAGCTTGGGGACGACCTACACAGATACGCAGTATTTT.

This chain connects TRBV6-2 or TRBV6-3 to TRBJ2-7; D unresolved. This CDR3 has 15 amino acids. Germline CDR1 and CDR2: MNHEY and SVGEGT. Trimming took off 7 bases at V and 1 base at J, with 17 bases between the two ends. For the CDR3, the DNA is TGTGCCAGCACTGGTTTGGGCCAAGGATCCTACGAGCAGTACTTC. Translating it yields CASTGLGQGSYEQYF.

This clonotype was observed a few times. The chain uses TRBV5-1 and TRBJ2-3, with D hard to call. Deletions cut 4 bases from V and 0 bases from J, with 12 bases between. This CDR3 has 15 residues. Per the germline V gene, CDR1 is SGHRS and CDR2 is YFSETQ. The CDR3 sequence is CASSLDYTSTDTQYF. In DNA, the CDR3 is TGCGCCAGCAGCCTGGATTACACTAGCACAGATACGCAGTATTTT.

The chain employs TRBV20-1 and TRBJ1-2, with D tentatively TRBD1 (5 bases). V was shortened by 6 bases and J by 0 bases, with 14 bases between the two germline ends. CDR1 and CDR2 from the germline V gene are DFQATT and SNEGSKA (reference sequence). CDR3 length: 14 residues. The CDR3 sequence is CSAILTGSNYGYTF. The DNA for the CDR3 is TGCAGTGCAATATTAACAGGTTCTAACTATGGCTACACCTTC.

Turning to this clonotype: An end of the junction differs from the germline gene, which may be a read error. The V and J genes are TRBV24-1 and TRBJ2-1; a weak D match, TRBD2 (5 bases). This CDR3 region has 18 residues. From germline, CDR1 is KGHDR and CDR2 SFDVKD. The CDR3, as DNA: TGTGCCACCAGGGATTTAGTTACGGATGGGAGCTCCTACAATGAGCAGTTCTTC. This encodes CATRDLVTDGSSYNEQFF.

The V and J genes are TRBV29-1 and TRBJ1-1; D may be TRBD1 (6 bases). The CDR3 spans 14 residues. Per the germline V gene, CDR1 is SQVTM and CDR2 is ANQGSEA. Trimming pared 7 bases from V and 5 bases from J, leaving 20 bases between. CDR3 sequence: CSAKPGQIGTEAFF. The CDR3 bases are TGCAGCGCCAAACCCGGACAGATCGGGACTGAAGCTTTCTTT.

The V gene is TRBV25-1, the J gene TRBJ1-5, with 8 bases fitting TRBD1. V shed 3 bases, J shed 7 bases, and the junction held 5 bases outside the gene matches. CDR1 is MGHDK, CDR2 SYGVNS, per germline. This CDR3 spans 14 amino acids. The CDR3 nucleotides read TGTGCCAGCAGTGACGGACAGGGAGAACAGCCCCAGCATTTT. Translating gives CASSDGQGEQPQHF.

The chain has TRBV6-5 and TRBJ1-2; TRBD1 matches 7 bases. The J segment lost 4 bases and the V segment lost 5 bases, leaving 10 bases of the junction unmatched. The germline CDR1 and CDR2 sequences are MNHEY and SVGAGI. The CDR3 has 15 amino acids. This CDR3 reads CASSNQQGPGYGYTF. In nucleotides, the CDR3 is TGTGCCAGCAGTAACCAACAGGGGCCCGGCTATGGCTACACCTTC.

The chain is built from TRBV27 and TRBJ2-6; no firm D call. Deletions cut 8 bases from V and 8 bases from J, with 10 bases between. CDR1 is MNHEY and CDR2 is SMNVEV in the germline V gene (reference sequence). The CDR3 sequence is 12 residues long. CDR3 sequence: CASGLGTNVLTF. Written as DNA, the CDR3 is TGTGCCAGCGGCCTGGGGACCAACGTCCTGACTTTC. Drawing the rest from reference TRBV27 and TRBJ2-6, the complete variable domain is EAQVTQNPRYLITVTGKKLTVTCSQNMNHEYMSWYRQDPGLGLRQIYYSMNVEVTDKGDVPEGYKVSRKEKRNFPLILESPSPNQTSLYFCASGLGTNVLTFGAGSRLTVL.

This clonotype was seen once. The rearrangement uses TRBV7-3 and TRBJ2-1; perhaps TRBD2 as D (6 bases). The CDR3 length is 18 residues. The germline V and J ends were trimmed by 5 bases and 1 base, with 21 bases remaining between them. Germline V gene lookup returns CDR1 SGHTA and CDR2 FQGTGA. This CDR3 reads CASSPVSTGAPSYNEQFF. CDR3 coding DNA: TGTGCCAGCAGCCCCGTATCTACGGGAGCTCCGTCCTACAATGAGCAGTTCTTC.

The J gene is TRBJ2-5, the V gene TRBV11-2; D may correspond to TRBD1 or TRBD2 (5 bases each). The CDR3 totals 15 residues. Trimming stripped 6 bases from V and 1 base from J, with 15 bases between. The V gene's germline CDR1 is SGHAT and CDR2 FQNNGV. CDR3 region: CASRQPGRPQETQYF. DNA of the CDR3: TGTGCCAGCAGACAGCCGGGACGGCCCCAAGAGACCCAGTACTTC.

The CDR3 nucleotides read TGCAGCGTTGTAGCGGGAGGGCGTTCCTACGAGCAGTACTTC. Translating gives CSVVAGGRSYEQYF. The chain recombines TRBV29-1 with TRBJ2-7; 11 bases are a match to TRBD2. The CDR3 totals 14 residues. The V segment lost 4 bases and the J segment 1 base; nucleotides outside the gene matches: 3. In germline, CDR1 is SQVTM, CDR2 ANQGSEA.

The chain is built from TRBV12-3 or TRBV12-4 and TRBJ1-4, with D possibly being TRBD1 (5 bases). The CDR3 is made up of 14 amino acids. Trimming pared 2 bases from V and 8 bases from J, leaving 12 bases between. The chain's CDR3 is CASSLSGGREKLFF. CDR3 bases: TGTGCCAGCAGTTTAAGCGGGGGAAGAGAAAAACTGTTTTTT.

The rearrangement joins TRBV28 to TRBJ1-1; D remains ambiguous. V lost 6 bases and J 4 bases, leaving 12 bases between the germline ends. Germline V lookup: CDR1 MDHEN, CDR2 SYDVKM. The CDR3 is 13 residues long. The CDR3 is CASRESDSTEAFF. CDR3 bases: TGTGCCAGCAGGGAATCTGATTCCACTGAAGCTTTCTTT.

This chain joins TRBV7-9 and TRBJ2-1; D remains ambiguous. With 3 bases removed from V and 10 bases from J, the gap between germline ends came to 13 bases. CDR3 size: 13 residues. The V gene's germline CDR1 is SEHNR and CDR2 FQNEAQ (reference sequence). Written as DNA, the CDR3 is TGTGCCAGCAGCTTCCCTCCACTACCCGAGCAGTTCTTC. Translating it yields CASSFPPLPEQFF.

The chain combines TRBV12-3 or TRBV12-4 with TRBJ1-4; 9 positions agree with TRBD1. V gave up 3 bases and J gave up 8 bases; unmatched junction bases: 4. This CDR3 spans 14 amino acids. CDR3 residues: CASSFGTGTEKLFF. As DNA, the CDR3 is TGTGCCAGCAGTTTCGGGACAGGGACAGAAAAACTGTTTTTT.

The rearrangement links TRBV2 to TRBJ2-4; possibly TRBD1 for D (7 bases). The germline V and J ends were trimmed by 6 bases and 6 bases, with 12 bases remaining between them. The germline V gene has CDR1 SNHLY and CDR2 FYNNEI. This CDR3 is 13 amino acids long. This CDR3 reads CASRGTAGNIQYF. CDR3 in DNA: TGTGCCAGCAGGGGGACAGCGGGAAACATTCAGTACTTC. The whole variable domain, remainder taken from reference TRBV2 and TRBJ2-4, is EPEVTQTPSHQVTQMGQEVILRCVPISNHLYFYWYRQILGQKVEFLVSFYNNEISEKSEIFDDQFSVERPDGSNFTLKIRSTKLEDSAMYFCASRGTAGNIQYFGAGTRLSVL.

This chain links TRBV10-3 with TRBJ2-7, with 8 positions matching TRBD2. CDR1 and CDR2 (germline): ENHRY, SYGVKD. The trim removed 2 bases at V and 4 bases at J, leaving 7 bases unmatched. CDR3 length: 15 residues. This chain's CDR3 is CAISEKIREGYEQYF. The CDR3 nucleotides are TGTGCCATCAGTGAGAAAATACGGGAGGGGTACGAGCAGTACTTC.

Concerning this clonotype itself: Being one base from a much bigger clone, this may be a read error. Likely a read error: the CDR3 ends without its conserved phenylalanine or tryptophan. The limits of the CDR3 on the DNA are not certain, so only TCRdb's listed CDR3 is given. The chain joins TRBV7-9 to TRBJ2-3; TRBD2 was called by the table and not checked on the DNA. Per the germline V gene, CDR1 is SEHNR and CDR2 is FQNEAQ (reference sequence). The CDR3 spans 14 residues, counting both ends. CDR3 region: CASSSALGDYEQYL.

Only one count was recorded for this clonotype. The V call is TRBV5-1, the J call TRBJ1-2, with 10 bases that match TRBD1. The CDR3 runs to 15 residues. With V trimmed by 4 bases and J by 6 bases, 9 bases remained unmatched. From germline, CDR1 is SGHRS and CDR2 YFSETQ. CDR3 protein: CASSPWTGGSDGYTF. CDR3 coding DNA: TGCGCCAGCAGCCCTTGGACAGGGGGTAGTGATGGCTACACCTTC.

The CDR3 loop reads CASSLPHGTEAFF. The CDR3 DNA follows: TGTGCCAGCAGTTTACCGCATGGCACTGAAGCTTTCTTT. The V call is TRBV27, the J call TRBJ1-1, with D uncertain. Germline values: CDR1 MNHEY, CDR2 SMNVEV (reference sequence). The CDR3 covers 13 residues. V was trimmed by 2 bases and J by 4 bases, leaving 8 bases between them.

This chain uses TRBV12-3 or TRBV12-4 with TRBJ2-1; tentative D call: TRBD2 (5 bases). The CDR3 length is 12 residues. The V end lost 3 bases, the J end lost 9 bases, and 9 bases lay between the germline ends. The CDR3 spells CASSLEAIEQFF. The CDR3 DNA is TGTGCCAGCAGTTTGGAGGCTATTGAGCAGTTCTTC.

This clonotype was picked up a small number of times. The chain links TRBV15 to TRBJ2-4; the D is unclear. The J call is in doubt because the DNA end fits TRBJ2-7 better. This CDR3 has 14 residues. The V gene's germline CDR1 is LNHNV and CDR2 YYDKDF (reference sequence). The chain's CDR3 is CATSRDPVLGEQYF. As DNA, the CDR3 is TGTGCCACCAGCAGAGATCCAGTATTAGGCGAGCAGTACTTC.

The rearrangement uses TRBV9 and TRBJ2-1, with TRBD2 matching over 8 bases. CDR1 SGDLS and CDR2 YYNGEE come from the germline V gene. This CDR3 has 16 residues. The junction had 13 bases not matched to a gene; V was cut back by 4 bases and J by 7 bases. CDR3 in DNA: TGTGCCAGCAGCACCCAAGCGGGGGCGGGGGTAAATGAGCAGTTCTTC. This translates into CASSTQAGAGVNEQFF.

The chain couples TRBV7-9 to TRBJ2-7, with D tentatively TRBD2 (5 bases). The V end was cut by 5 bases, the J end by 4 bases, with 12 bases between. CDR1 is SEHNR, CDR2 FQNEAQ, per germline (reference sequence). The CDR3 is made up of 13 amino acids. The CDR3 coding sequence is TGTGCCAGCAGCAAGAACGGAGGATACGAGCAGTACTTC. Translating it yields CASSKNGGYEQYF.

The rearrangement uses TRBV7-2 and TRBJ2-5; 10 nucleotides line up with TRBD2. CDR1 is SGHTA, CDR2 FQGNSA, per germline. J gave up 2 bases and V 5 bases, and 5 bases lay outside the gene matches. The CDR3 runs 15 residues. The CDR3 reads CASSRSGGYQETQYF. Written as DNA, the CDR3 is TGTGCCAGCAGCCGTAGCGGGGGGTATCAAGAGACCCAGTACTTC.